Given below is one TCR beta chain in context. This clonotype was counted at least ten times. What this receptor recognizes is not known. It has no much larger one-base neighbor in the sample; base qualities were not kept. A patient counted as having stable Graves' hyperthyroidism if no progression to ophthalmopathy occurred over 18 months of follow-up. The hyperthyroidism patients were between 18 and 65 years old and newly diagnosed, with a disease duration of less than 2 months. The study excluded patients with uncontrolled infections, other autoimmune diseases, pregnancy or lactation. Clinical symptoms, serum thyroxine and TRAb, thyroid ultrasound, and orbital computed tomography formed the basis for the diagnoses. PBMCs were separated from roughly 9.6 ml of fresh peripheral blood using Ficoll-Paque density gradient centrifugation. Trizol reagent was used to extract total RNA, and RNA quality was then checked on an Agilent 2100 Bioanalyzer.

This sample was included in a study of T cells in Graves' hyperthyroidism and ophthalmopathy (dated by TCRdb to the late 2010s). For the wider study: Peripheral blood samples were taken at initial diagnosis, before any treatment was given. To identify TCR V-J signatures that set the groups apart, the researchers used a discovery cohort of about a hundred patients, made up of approximately 43 with Graves' ophthalmopathy and around 58 with stable Graves' hyperthyroidism. Whether ophthalmopathy could be predicted prospectively was tested in an independent validation cohort made up of under 20 hyperthyroidism patients plus 17 patients who later progressed to ophthalmopathy. The roughly 91 discovery patients were randomly divided into training and test sets at a 7:3 ratio. Thyroid tissue and blood T-cell repertoires from six Graves' hyperthyroidism patients were also compared in the study. After blood sampling, hyperthyroidism patients were treated with methimazole at a starting dose of 30 mg daily, and ophthalmopathy patients were treated with high-dose intravenous methylprednisolone. TCR Vbeta CDR3 sequencing of fewer than 150 peripheral blood samples (about 45 ophthalmopathy, 75 or so hyperthyroidism and some 17 progressor patients) is reported in the paper. General study outcomes and caveats: In cross-validation, a model built on a 13 V-J signature told ophthalmopathy apart from stable hyperthyroidism with just under 90% sensitivity and around 81% specificity, and in testing the same model reached 80%/75%. No statistical method was used to fix the sample size in advance, and group allocation was not hidden from the investigators. During validation, the model predicted progression to ophthalmopathy a median of approximately 6.5 months ahead of onset, with around 71% sensitivity and 72% to 80% specificity. Blood samples also contained most of the expanded thyroid clonotypes (frequency above 0.001), which suggests that blood repertoires may reflect thyroid immune responses.

The CDR3, cysteine through phenylalanine, is 15 amino acids long. Just the 45-base CDR3 DNA is kept, in frame starting at base 1. The V end loses 3 bases and the J end loses 5 bases, and a stretch of 17 bases separates them. The germline V gene gives CDR1 as MDHEN and CDR2 as SYDVKM. TCR beta CDR3 regions were amplified from RNA transcripts. A first-round RT-PCR of the TCR CDR3 used the HTBI primer set with the Qiagen OneStep RT-PCR kit. Libraries were constructed in a second round of multiplex PCR, after which size selection and purification were carried out. Paired-end sequencing of the libraries was performed with 100 bp reads on an Illumina HiSeq2000. The original pipeline was this. SOAPnuke was used to process the raw data, removing reads that contained adapters or uncalled bases, had a mean Phred below 15, or lacked an exact match to the constant primer or identifier. COPE v1.2.5 was used to merge high-quality paired reads, and clonotypes were defined as unique nucleotide sequences. MiTCR v1.1 was used to align the clonotypes against IMGT TRBV, TRBD and TRBJ reference segments. Analysis was restricted to V-J combinations with a frequency above 0.0001, which covered 99.2% of repertoires. The TCS score was defined as the ratio of F50 (clonal expansion) to E x V (chaos), calculated using BLOSUM62-based TCRdist between CDR3 peptides within each V-J. Welch's t-statistics and random forest reduced around 520 V-J features to 10 to 15, which were used in a naive Bayes classifier (R e1071). TCRdb took the public reads, trimmed them with fastp at Q25, ran MiXCR for clone calling and kept in-frame beta chains. Here each entry gathers all rows of one CDR3 protein and keeps the most common genes and DNA. These V and J calls originate from TCRdb's pipeline instead of the authors' own analysis. This sample gives fewer than 600,000 distinct CDR3 sequences in total; approximately 14% of them show up just once. The top ten constitute about 14% of the sample.

This TCR derives from a woman between 40 and 55 years old with Graves' hyperthyroidism. The chain is encoded by TRBV28 joined to TRBJ2-7, with a weak D call of TRBD1 (6 bases match). The sample taken for sequencing was blood. The CDR3 here reads CASSFPRTVPDEQYF. The nucleotide sequence is given as TGTGCCAGCAGTTTTCCCCGGACAGTCCCGGACGAGCAGTACTTC.